The 24 T cell receptor beta chains reported below all come from one sample, sequenced in a study of beta chain features in type 1 diabetes. Study-level findings and limits: TCRB CDR3s were moderately but significantly shorter in Type 1 diabetes patients in all four CD4+ subsets.

TCRB transcripts that were expressed got sequenced, as all of the isolated RNA had been reverse transcribed. Generated by immunoSEQ multiplex PCR, the TCRdb table keeps only in-frame clones and is missing some. The sample holds more than 300,000 clones, 10% to 15% seen once. Their antigens remain unidentified. The sequenced material came from naive CD4+ T cells from blood. The receptors here all came from a young woman with type 1 diabetes.

The chain combines TRBV11-2 with TRBJ2-6, with D maybe TRBD1 (6 bases). Trimming shortened V by 8 bases and J by 2 bases, and 16 bases separated the two germline ends. Germline-derived CDR1 and CDR2 are SGHAT and FQNNGV. CDR3 length equals 16 residues. CDR3: CASSMENRAGANVLTF. CDR3 nucleotides: TGTGCCAGCTCAATGGAGAACAGGGCTGGGGCCAACGTCCTGACTTTC.

For the CDR3, the DNA is TGCAGTGCTCTCAGGGGCAATGAGCAGTTCTTC. Protein sequence: CSALRGNEQFF. V and J are TRBV20-1 and TRBJ2-1, with D perhaps TRBD1 (6 bases). From germline, CDR1 is DFQATT and CDR2 SNEGSKA (reference sequence). The V end lost 5 bases, the J end lost 6 bases, and 8 bases lay between the germline ends. The CDR3 runs 11 residues.

This chain connects TRBV7-2 to TRBJ1-4; possibly TRBD1 for D (5 bases). V lost 4 bases to trimming and J lost 6 bases, with 18 bases between them. Germline CDR1 SGHTA, CDR2 FQGNSA. The CDR3 is 16 amino acids. The DNA for the CDR3 is TGTGCCAGCAGCTCCTGGGGGAGGAGATCGGATGAAAAACTGTTTTTT. Its translation is CASSSWGRRSDEKLFF.

The rearrangement links TRBV2 to TRBJ2-1; possible D gene TRBD2, 6 bases. The CDR3 is made up of 16 amino acids. Trimming removed 6 bases at V and 6 bases at J, with 21 bases between. Germline CDR1 is SNHLY and CDR2 is FYNNEI. Here the CDR3 reads CASRDWSSGLINEQFF. In DNA form, the CDR3 reads TGTGCCAGCAGGGATTGGAGTAGCGGACTCATCAATGAGCAGTTCTTC.

This rearrangement joins TRBV14 to TRBJ1-2; D uncertain. Trimming took 4 bases from V and 5 from J, leaving 17 bases between them. The CDR3 has 15 residues. Germline V gene lookup returns CDR1 SGHDN and CDR2 FVKESK. This CDR3 is CASSRSGGLLYGYTF. The CDR3 DNA is TGTGCCAGCAGCCGGTCGGGAGGGCTCCTTTATGGCTACACCTTC.

This clone was found a few times. V usage is TRBV5-1 and J usage is TRBJ2-7; possible D gene TRBD2, 5 bases. Germline CDR1 and CDR2: SGHRS and YFSETQ. The CDR3 is 13 amino acids. Trimming took 5 bases from V and 3 from J, leaving 12 bases between them. CDR3 loop: CASSRGSDYEQYF. The CDR3 coding sequence is TGCGCCAGCAGTCGGGGATCCGACTACGAGCAGTACTTC.

This clone occurred a few times. Other DNA sequences from this sample encode an identical CDR3 as well. J is TRBJ2-7 and V is TRBV15; no firm D call. Trimming took 1 base from V and 4 from J, leaving 5 bases between them. The CDR3 is 12 residues long. The germline V gene encodes CDR1 LNHNV and CDR2 YYDKDF (reference sequence). The CDR3 reads CATSRGGYEQYF. The CDR3 DNA reads TGTGCCACCAGCAGAGGCGGTTACGAGCAGTACTTC. The full variable domain, with the rest looked up from reference TRBV15 and TRBJ2-7, is DAMVIQNPRYQVTQFGKPVTLSCSQTLNHNVMYWYQQKSSQAPKLLFHYYDKDFNNEADTPDNFQSRRPNTSFCFLDIRSPGLGDTAMYLCATSRGGYEQYFGPGTRLTVT.

This clone came up a few times. The rearrangement joins TRBV30 to TRBJ1-5; no clear D gene. This CDR3 has 14 residues. The V and J ends lost 0 bases and 7 bases respectively, with 13 bases between them. Germline V gene data show CDR1 as GTSNPN and CDR2 as SVGIG (reference sequence). Here the CDR3 DNA reads TGTGCCTGGAGTGTACAGATGGGTCAGCAGCCCCAGCATTTT. This translates into CAWSVQMGQQPQHF.

The chain uses TRBV6-5 and TRBJ2-2, with 8 nucleotides matching TRBD2. The CDR3 has 14 residues. CDR1 is MNHEY and CDR2 is SVGAGI in the germline V gene. The junction had 7 bases not matched to a gene; V was cut back by 7 bases and J by 6 bases. The CDR3 DNA reads as TGTGCCAGCAACCGGGAGGGCCGTTCCGGGGAGCTGTTTTTT. This translates into CASNREGRSGELFF.

The CDR3 nucleotides are TGTGCCAGCAGGCGGACAGGGGTCTCCTACGAGCAGTACTTC. Its translation: CASRRTGVSYEQYF. The genes are TRBV28 and TRBJ2-7; 9 bases align to TRBD1. Germline trimming cut 6 bases from V and 0 bases from J; bases unmatched to any gene: 3. The CDR3 has 14 amino acids. The germline V gene encodes CDR1 MDHEN and CDR2 SYDVKM.

The chain recombines TRBV4-3 with TRBJ2-1; perhaps TRBD2 as D (6 bases). The CDR3 has 15 amino acids. Germline CDR1 LGHNA, CDR2 YSLEER. V was shortened by 0 bases and J by 5 bases, with 11 bases between the two germline ends. The CDR3 protein is CASSQDPRGDNEQFF. The CDR3 region has the DNA TGCGCCAGCAGCCAAGATCCTCGCGGGGACAATGAGCAGTTCTTC.

This clone was seen only a few times. V usage is TRBV9 and J usage is TRBJ2-3; TRBD2 agrees at 10 bases. The CDR3 spans 15 residues. Germline lookup yields CDR1 SGDLS and CDR2 YYNGEE. Trimming removed 3 bases from V and 5 bases from J; junction bases left unmatched: 6. CDR3 nucleotides: TGTGCCAGCAGCGCTCAGCGGGAGGGCCGAGATACGCAGTATTTT. This gives the protein CASSAQREGRDTQYF.

This clone was observed a handful of times. The J gene is TRBJ2-5, the V gene TRBV25-1; D is possibly TRBD1 (6 bases). This CDR3 comprises 15 residues. Germline CDR1 is MGHDK and CDR2 is SYGVNS. The V end lost 5 bases, the J end lost 0 bases, and 13 bases lay between the germline ends. In nucleotides, the CDR3 is TGTGCCAGCAGTACCAGGGGTTGGTACCAAGAGACCCAGTACTTC. Its translation: CASSTRGWYQETQYF.

The V gene is TRBV6-5, the J gene TRBJ1-1; 7 bases agree with TRBD1. Germline CDR1 is MNHEY and CDR2 is SVGAGI. This CDR3 contains 14 residues. V lost 6 bases and J lost 0; bases outside the gene matches: 4. The CDR3 region is CASSPGQLNTEAFF. The DNA of the CDR3 is TGTGCCAGCAGCCCGGGACAGTTGAACACTGAAGCTTTCTTT.

In this sample, this clone turned up a few times. This sequence joins TRBV10-3 and TRBJ1-5, with 7 bases fitting TRBD1. This CDR3 is 13 amino acids long. Germline V gene data show CDR1 as ENHRY and CDR2 as SYGVKD. The V and J ends lost 6 bases and 5 bases, in that order; junction bases with no gene match: 4. The CDR3 DNA is TGTGCCATCAGCCGACAGGGAGATCAGCCCCAGCATTTT. Its translation is CAISRQGDQPQHF.

This clone has only a few counts. Other DNA sequences within the sample encode an identical CDR3. The CDR3 DNA reads as TGCGCCAGCAGCCTGGCCGGGACTAGCGGCCCAGATACGCAGTATTTT. Translating it yields CASSLAGTSGPDTQYF. The chain is built from TRBV5-1 and TRBJ2-3, with TRBD2 matching over 11 bases. The V gene end was trimmed by 4 bases and the J gene end by 4 bases; junction bases not matched to a gene: 8. This CDR3 is built from 16 residues. From germline, CDR1 is SGHRS and CDR2 YFSETQ.

This rearrangement joins TRBV7-2 to TRBJ1-1; 8 bases agree with TRBD1. CDR3 size: 14 residues. Per germline, CDR1 SGHTA and CDR2 FQGNSA. V dropped 1 base and J dropped 4; count of bases not matched to a gene: 2. Here the CDR3 reads CASSLVGTGTEAFF. In nucleotides, the CDR3 is TGTGCCAGCAGCTTAGTGGGGACAGGCACTGAAGCTTTCTTT.

This clone occurred a few times. The chain joins TRBV4-2 to TRBJ2-3; TRBD2 is a possible D gene (7 bases). V shed 0 bases and J shed 3 bases, with 16 bases lying between them. This CDR3 has 17 residues. Germline CDR1 LGHNA, CDR2 YNFKEQ. The CDR3 bases are TGTGCCAGCAGCCAAGAAGGGGGGGCCCTAGGAACAGATACGCAGTATTTT. Amino acids: CASSQEGGALGTDTQYF.

The chain links TRBV30 to TRBJ2-7; TRBD2 agrees at 14 bases. The V segment lost 3 bases and the J segment 9 bases; nucleotides outside the gene matches: 1. CDR3 length equals 12 residues. In germline, CDR1 is GTSNPN, CDR2 SVGIG (reference sequence). Written as DNA, the CDR3 is TGTGCCTGGAGGGGACTAGCGGGAGCGCAGTACTTC. As protein: CAWRGLAGAQYF.

This clone was seen a few times. The CDR3 region has the DNA TGCGCCAGCAGTCAACCTGCGGCTCGGGAGGACACCGGGGAGCTGTTTTTT. It is translated as CASSQPAAREDTGELFF. The chain joins TRBV23-1 to TRBJ2-2; 7 bases fit TRBD2. TRBV23-1 belongs to the ORF category, with a function that is uncertain. CDR3 length equals 17 residues. J gave up 3 bases and V 2 bases, and 9 bases lay outside the gene matches.

The J gene is TRBJ2-5, the V gene TRBV4-1; 11 bases map to TRBD2. The CDR3 contains 15 residues. V shed 3 bases and J 4 bases; nucleotides not matched to a gene: 4. Germline lookup yields CDR1 MGHRA and CDR2 YSYEKL. The CDR3 loop reads CASSQPTSGAETQYF. Written as DNA, the CDR3 is TGCGCCAGCAGCCAGCCGACTAGCGGGGCAGAGACCCAGTACTTC.

This clone has a handful of counts. The chain uses TRBV6-5 and TRBJ1-3; D not resolved. Germline V CDR1 and CDR2: MNHEY, SVGAGI. Trimming pared 5 bases from V and 0 bases from J, leaving 5 bases between. The CDR3 has 13 amino acids. CDR3 loop: CASSIHSGNTIYF. In DNA form, the CDR3 reads TGTGCCAGCAGTATCCACTCTGGAAACACCATATATTTT.

CDR3 sequence: CASSRDPGGPGEKLFF. The CDR3 nucleotides are TGCGCCAGCAGTCGTGATCCTGGGGGCCCCGGGGAAAAACTGTTTTTT. This chain connects TRBV23-1 to TRBJ1-4, with D possibly being TRBD1 (6 bases). TRBV23-1 is filed as an ORF, its function uncertain. Trimming stripped 4 bases from V and 8 bases from J, with 20 bases between. The CDR3 is made up of 16 amino acids.

V gene TRBV4-3 combines with J gene TRBJ2-5; the match to TRBD2 covers 7 bases. The J segment lost 1 base and the V segment lost 0 bases, leaving 2 bases of the junction unmatched. Germline assignment: CDR1 LGHNA and CDR2 YSLEER. The CDR3 covers 15 residues. For the CDR3, the DNA is TGCGCCAGCAGCCAAGACCTAGCGGTCCAAGAGACCCAGTACTTC. Protein: CASSQDLAVQETQYF.